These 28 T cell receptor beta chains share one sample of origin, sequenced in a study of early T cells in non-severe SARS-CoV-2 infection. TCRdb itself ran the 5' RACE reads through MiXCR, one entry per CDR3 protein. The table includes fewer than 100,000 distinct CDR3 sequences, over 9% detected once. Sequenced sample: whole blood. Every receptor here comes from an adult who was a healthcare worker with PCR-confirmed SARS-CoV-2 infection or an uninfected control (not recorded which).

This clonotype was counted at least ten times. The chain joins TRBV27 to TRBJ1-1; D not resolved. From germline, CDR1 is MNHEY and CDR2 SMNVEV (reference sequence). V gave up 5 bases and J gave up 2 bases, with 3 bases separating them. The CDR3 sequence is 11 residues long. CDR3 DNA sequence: TGTGCCAGCAGTCACAACACTGAAGCTTTCTTT. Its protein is CASSHNTEAFF.

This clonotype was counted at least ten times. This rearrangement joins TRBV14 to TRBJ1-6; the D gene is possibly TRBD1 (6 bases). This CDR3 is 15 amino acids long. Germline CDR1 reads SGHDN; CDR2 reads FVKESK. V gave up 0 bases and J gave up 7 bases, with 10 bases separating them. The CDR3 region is CASSQEGARNSPLHF. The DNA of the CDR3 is TGTGCCAGCAGCCAAGAGGGGGCGAGGAATTCACCCCTCCACTTT. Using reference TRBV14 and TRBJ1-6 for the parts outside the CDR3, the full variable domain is EAGVTQFPSHSVIEKGQTVTLRCDPISGHDNLYWYRRVMGKEIKFLLHFVKESKQDESGMPNNRFLAERTGGTYSTLKVQPAELEDSGVYFCASSQEGARNSPLHFGNGTRLTVT.

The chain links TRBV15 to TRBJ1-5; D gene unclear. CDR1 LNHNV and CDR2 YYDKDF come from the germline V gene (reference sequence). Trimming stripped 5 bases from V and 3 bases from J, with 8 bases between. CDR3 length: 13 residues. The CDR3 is CATSRQYNQPQHF. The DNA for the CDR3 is TGTGCCACCAGCCGACAATACAATCAGCCCCAGCATTTT.

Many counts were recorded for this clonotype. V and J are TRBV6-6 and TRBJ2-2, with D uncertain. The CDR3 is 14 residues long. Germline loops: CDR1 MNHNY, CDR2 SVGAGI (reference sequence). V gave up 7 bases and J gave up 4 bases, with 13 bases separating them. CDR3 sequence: CASNGELRTGELFF. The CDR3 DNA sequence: TGTGCCAGCAATGGGGAACTTCGCACCGGGGAGCTGTTTTTT.

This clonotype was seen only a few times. The chain's CDR3 is CASTAGGNTGELFF. The CDR3 coding sequence is TGTGCCAGCACCGCGGGGGGGAACACCGGGGAGCTGTTTTTT. The chain carries TRBV6-6 and TRBJ2-2, with 8 bases aligning to TRBD2. The CDR3 is made up of 14 amino acids. Germline lookup yields CDR1 MNHNY and CDR2 SVGAGI (reference sequence). V dropped 7 bases and J dropped 1; count of bases not matched to a gene: 2.

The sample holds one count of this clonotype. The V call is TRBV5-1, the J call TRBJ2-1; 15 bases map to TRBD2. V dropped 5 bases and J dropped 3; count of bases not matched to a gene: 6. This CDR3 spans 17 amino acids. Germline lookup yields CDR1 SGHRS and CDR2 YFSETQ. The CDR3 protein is CASSPGLAGGHYNEQFF. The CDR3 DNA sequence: TGCGCCAGCAGTCCGGGACTAGCGGGAGGTCACTACAATGAGCAGTTCTTC. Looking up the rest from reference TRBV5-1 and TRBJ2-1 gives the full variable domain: KAGVTQTPRYLIKTRGQQVTLSCSPISGHRSVSWYQQTPGQGLQFLFEYFSETQRNKGNFPGRFSGRQFSNSRSEMNVSTLELGDSALYLCASSPGLAGGHYNEQFFGPGTRLTVL.

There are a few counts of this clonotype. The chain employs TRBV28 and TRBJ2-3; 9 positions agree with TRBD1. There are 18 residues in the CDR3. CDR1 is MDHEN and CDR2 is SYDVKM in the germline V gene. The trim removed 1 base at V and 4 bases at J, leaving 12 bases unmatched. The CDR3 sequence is CASSLLARGTGKSDTQYF. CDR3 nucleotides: TGTGCCAGCAGTTTATTAGCCCGGGGGACAGGGAAGTCAGATACGCAGTATTTT.

CDR3 sequence reads: CATSDLPGQGDAGELFF. The CDR3 DNA sequence: TGTGCCACCAGTGATTTGCCTGGACAGGGGGACGCCGGGGAGCTGTTTTTT. This chain uses TRBV24-1 with TRBJ2-2; 10 nucleotides align to TRBD1. Germline assignment: CDR1 KGHDR and CDR2 SFDVKD. The CDR3 is 17 amino acids. V was pared by 0 bases and J by 6 bases, with 6 bases of the junction left unmatched.

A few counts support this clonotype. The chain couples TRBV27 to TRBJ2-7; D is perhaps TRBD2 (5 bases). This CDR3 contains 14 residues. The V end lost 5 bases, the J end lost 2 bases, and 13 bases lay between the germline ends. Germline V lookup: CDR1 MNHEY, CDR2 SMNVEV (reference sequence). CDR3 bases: TGTGCCAGCAGTACGGGCGGGCGGGCCTACGAGCAGTACTTC. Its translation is CASSTGGRAYEQYF.

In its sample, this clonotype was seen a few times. The CDR3 reads CASSQGQGPYEQYF. Written as DNA, the CDR3 is TGTGCCAGCAGCCAGGGGCAGGGGCCTTACGAGCAGTACTTC. V and J are TRBV3-1 and TRBJ2-7, with D perhaps TRBD1 (6 bases). V lost 3 bases to trimming and J lost 4 bases, with 13 bases between them. The CDR3 loop spans 14 amino acids. CDR1 is LGHDT and CDR2 is YNNKEL in the germline V gene (reference sequence).

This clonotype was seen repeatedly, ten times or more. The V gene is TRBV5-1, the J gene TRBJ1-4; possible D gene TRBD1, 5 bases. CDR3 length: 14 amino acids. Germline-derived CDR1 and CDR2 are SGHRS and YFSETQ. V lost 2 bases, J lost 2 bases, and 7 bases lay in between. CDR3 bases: TGCGCCAGCAGCTTAGGGGCGACTAATGAAAAACTGTTTTTT. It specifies CASSLGATNEKLFF.

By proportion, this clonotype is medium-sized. CDR3: CASSEDSNTQYF. Here the CDR3 DNA reads TGTGCCAGCAGTGAAGACAGCAATACGCAGTATTTT. The J gene is TRBJ2-3, the V gene TRBV2; D is uncertain. CDR3 size: 12 residues. Trimming shortened V by 1 base and J by 7 bases, and 6 bases separated the two germline ends. The V gene's germline CDR1 is SNHLY and CDR2 FYNNEI.

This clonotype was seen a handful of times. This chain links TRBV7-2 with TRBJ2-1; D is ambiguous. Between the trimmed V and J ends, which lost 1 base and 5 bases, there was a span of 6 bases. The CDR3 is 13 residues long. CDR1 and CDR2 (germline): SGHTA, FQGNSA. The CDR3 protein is CASSLGVDNEQFF. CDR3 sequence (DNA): TGTGCCAGCAGCTTAGGAGTGGACAATGAGCAGTTCTTC.

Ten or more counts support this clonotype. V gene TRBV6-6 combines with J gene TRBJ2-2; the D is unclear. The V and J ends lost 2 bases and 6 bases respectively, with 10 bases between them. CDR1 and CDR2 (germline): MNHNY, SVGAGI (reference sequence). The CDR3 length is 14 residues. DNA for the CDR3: TGTGCCAGCAGTTACAAAGGATTTGCCGGGGAGCTGTTTTTT. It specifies CASSYKGFAGELFF.

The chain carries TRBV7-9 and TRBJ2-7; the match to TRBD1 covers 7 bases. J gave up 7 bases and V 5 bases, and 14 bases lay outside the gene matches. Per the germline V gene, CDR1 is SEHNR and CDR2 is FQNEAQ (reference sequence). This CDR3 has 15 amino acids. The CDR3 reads CASSQSGRGYWEQYF. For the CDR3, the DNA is TGTGCCAGCAGCCAGTCAGGCAGGGGGTATTGGGAGCAGTACTTC.

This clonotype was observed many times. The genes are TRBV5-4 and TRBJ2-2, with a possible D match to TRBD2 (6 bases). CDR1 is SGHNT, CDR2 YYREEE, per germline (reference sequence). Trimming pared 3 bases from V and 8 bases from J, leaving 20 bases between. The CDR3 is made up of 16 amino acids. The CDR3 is CASSSSSGLQTGELFF. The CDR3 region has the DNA TGTGCCAGCAGCTCTTCTTCGGGACTCCAAACTGGGGAGCTGTTTTTT.

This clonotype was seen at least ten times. CDR3 sequence reads: CASSSPGQGAHGYTF. The CDR3 bases are TGTGCCAGCAGCTCGCCGGGACAGGGGGCTCACGGCTACACCTTC. The chain is built from TRBV7-3 and TRBJ1-2; 12 nucleotides align to TRBD1. From germline, CDR1 is SGHTA and CDR2 FQGTGA. This CDR3 has 15 residues. With 4 bases clipped from V and 8 bases from J, the junction kept 8 bases outside the gene matches.

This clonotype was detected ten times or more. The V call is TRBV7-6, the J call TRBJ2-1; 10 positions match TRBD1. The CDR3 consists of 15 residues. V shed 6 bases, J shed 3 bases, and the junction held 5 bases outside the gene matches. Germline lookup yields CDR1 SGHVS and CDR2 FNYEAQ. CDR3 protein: CASSSGTGDYNEQFF. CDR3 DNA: TGTGCCAGCAGTTCCGGGACAGGGGACTACAATGAGCAGTTCTTC.

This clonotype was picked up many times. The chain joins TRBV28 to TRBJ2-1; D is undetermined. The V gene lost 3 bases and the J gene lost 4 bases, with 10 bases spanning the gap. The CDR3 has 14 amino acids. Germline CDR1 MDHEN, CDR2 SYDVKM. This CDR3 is CASSFRDWYNEQFF. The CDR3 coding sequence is TGTGCCAGCAGTTTCCGTGACTGGTACAATGAGCAGTTCTTC. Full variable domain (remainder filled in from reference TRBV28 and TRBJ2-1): DVKVTQSSRYLVKRTGEKVFLECVQDMDHENMFWYRQDPGLGLRLIYFSYDVKMKEKGDIPEGYSVSREKKERFSLILESASTNQTSMYLCASSFRDWYNEQFFGPGTRLTVL.

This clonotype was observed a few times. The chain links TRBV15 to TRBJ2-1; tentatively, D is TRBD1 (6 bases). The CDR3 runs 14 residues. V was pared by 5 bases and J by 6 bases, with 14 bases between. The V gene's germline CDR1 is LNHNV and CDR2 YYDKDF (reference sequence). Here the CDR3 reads CATSPKQQGNEQFF. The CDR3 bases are TGTGCCACCAGCCCGAAGCAACAGGGCAATGAGCAGTTCTTC.

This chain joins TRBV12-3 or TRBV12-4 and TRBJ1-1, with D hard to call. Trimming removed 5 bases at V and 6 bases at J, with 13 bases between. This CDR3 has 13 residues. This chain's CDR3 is CASSTNSRAEAFF. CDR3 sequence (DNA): TGTGCCAGCAGTACCAACTCACGGGCTGAAGCTTTCTTT.

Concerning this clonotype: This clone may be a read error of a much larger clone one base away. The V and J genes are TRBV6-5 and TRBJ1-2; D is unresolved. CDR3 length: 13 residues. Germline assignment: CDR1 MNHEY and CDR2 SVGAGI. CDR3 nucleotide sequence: TGTGCCAACAGTTACTCGAGAAGCTATGGCTACACCTTC. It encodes CANSYSRSYGYTF.

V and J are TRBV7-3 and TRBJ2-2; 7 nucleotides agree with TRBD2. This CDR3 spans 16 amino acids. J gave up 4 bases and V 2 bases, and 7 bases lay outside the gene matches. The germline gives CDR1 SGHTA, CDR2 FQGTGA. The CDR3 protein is CASSLYGGSVTGELFF. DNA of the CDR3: TGTGCCAGCAGCTTATATGGCGGGAGCGTCACCGGGGAGCTGTTTTTT.

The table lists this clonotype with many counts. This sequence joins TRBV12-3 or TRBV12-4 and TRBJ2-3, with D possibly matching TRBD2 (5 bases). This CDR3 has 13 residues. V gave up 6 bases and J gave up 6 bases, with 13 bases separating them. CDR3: CASSLRAADTQYF. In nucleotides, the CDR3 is TGTGCCAGCAGCCTGAGGGCAGCGGATACGCAGTATTTT.

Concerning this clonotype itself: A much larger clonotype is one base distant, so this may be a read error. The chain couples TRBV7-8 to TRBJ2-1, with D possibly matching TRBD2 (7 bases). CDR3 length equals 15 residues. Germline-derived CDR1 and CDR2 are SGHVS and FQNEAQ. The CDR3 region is CTSSRRGASYNEQFF. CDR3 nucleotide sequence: TGTACCAGCAGCCGCCGGGGGGCCTCCTACAATGAGCAGTTCTTC.

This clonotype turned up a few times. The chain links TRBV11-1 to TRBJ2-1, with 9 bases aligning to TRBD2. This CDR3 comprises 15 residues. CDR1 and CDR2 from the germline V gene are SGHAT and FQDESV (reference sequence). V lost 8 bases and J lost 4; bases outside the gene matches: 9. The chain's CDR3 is CASRRASGIYNEQFF. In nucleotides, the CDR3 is TGTGCCAGCCGGAGGGCTAGCGGGATATACAATGAGCAGTTCTTC.

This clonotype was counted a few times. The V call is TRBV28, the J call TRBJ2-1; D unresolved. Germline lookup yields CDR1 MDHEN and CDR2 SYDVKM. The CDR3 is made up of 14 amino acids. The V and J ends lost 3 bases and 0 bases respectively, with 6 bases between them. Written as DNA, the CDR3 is TGTGCCAGCAGTTTCTTGAACTCCTACAATGAGCAGTTCTTC. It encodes CASSFLNSYNEQFF.

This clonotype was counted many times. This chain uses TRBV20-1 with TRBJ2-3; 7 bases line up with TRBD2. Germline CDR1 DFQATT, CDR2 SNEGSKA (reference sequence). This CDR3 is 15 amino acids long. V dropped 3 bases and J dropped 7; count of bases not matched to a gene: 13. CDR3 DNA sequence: TGCAGTGCTAGGATTCAGCGGGACCTGGGTAATACGCAGTATTTT. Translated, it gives CSARIQRDLGNTQYF.